These T cell receptor beta chains were read from a single sample in a study of chemoradiotherapy in HPV16-positive cancers. The protocol was immunoSEQ multiplex PCR, while the TCRdb copy is restricted to in-frame clones and leaves out a portion. Counted here are over a thousand clones, roughly 85% occurring once; the ten biggest clones make up 3.5% to 4%. The sequenced sample was tumor tissue, obtained from a patient who underwent chemoradiotherapy. All receptors come from a human donor with HPV-associated anogenital cancer. The CDR3 runs from the conserved cysteine through the conserved F or W. D genes are given only for firm matches. Expanded clones are given a class, and other clones once, few, many or no size at all.

>TRBV2|.|.|TRBJ2-3
TGTGCCAGCACGTACACAGATACGCAGTATTTT
CASTYTDTQYF
>TRBV9|TRBD1|.|TRBJ1-5
TGTGCCAGCAGCGCAGGGGGCATTAGCAATCAGCCCCAGCATTTT
CASSAGGISNQPQHF
>TRBV7-3|TRBD2|.|TRBJ2-3
TGTGCCAGCAGCTTACAAGCGGGAGCCGAAGATACGCAGTATTTT
CASSLQAGAEDTQYF
>TRBV5-1|TRBD1|.|TRBJ2-5
TGCGCCAGCAGATGGACAGGACAAGAGACCCAGTACTTC
CASRWTGQETQYF
>TRBV5-1|.|.|TRBJ1-6
TGCGCCAGCAGCGACGACCGAAGCTCCTATAATTCACCCCTCCACTTT
CASSDDRSSYNSPLHF
>TRBV19|TRBD1|.|TRBJ2-3
TGTGCCATCCCCGACCAGGGGGCTTCGGCGGATACGCAGTATTTT
CAIPDQGASADTQYF
>TRBV28|.|once|TRBJ1-2
TGTGCCAGCAGTTTCCGGGACAACCGAGCTAACTATGGCTACACCTTC
CASSFRDNRANYGYTF
>TRBV5-4|TRBD2|.|TRBJ2-7
TGTGCCAGCAGCCTCAATCTAGCGGGAGGGGGGTACGAGCAGTACTTC
CASSLNLAGGGYEQYF
>TRBV19|.|.|TRBJ1-2
TGTGCCAGTAGTGCACAGTCCCGACCTGGATTCAACTATGGCTACACCTTC
CASSAQSRPGFNYGYTF
>TRBV20-1|.|.|TRBJ1-1
TGCAGTGCTTCCAGGAACGCTGAAGCTTTCTTT
CSASRNAEAFF
>TRBV22-1|.|once|TRBJ2-7
TGTCCTGGGCTGGGCAACGAGCAGTACTTC
CPGLGNEQYF
>TRBV5-8|.|.|TRBJ1-5
TGTGCCAGCAGCTTGGCGGGGCCCCAGCATTTT
CASSLAGPQHF
>TRBV14|TRBD1|.|TRBJ1-1
TGTGCCAGCAGCCCTAGGACAGGGTGGGACACTGAAGCTTTCTTT
CASSPRTGWDTEAFF
>TRBV6-1|TRBD2|.|TRBJ2-3
TGTGCCAGCAGTGATACTAGCGGCGCAGATACGCAGTATTTT
CASSDTSGADTQYF
>TRBV5-1|.|once|TRBJ1-1
TGCGCCAGCAGGGCAGGGTCCCAGGGCACTGAAGCTTTCTTT
CASRAGSQGTEAFF